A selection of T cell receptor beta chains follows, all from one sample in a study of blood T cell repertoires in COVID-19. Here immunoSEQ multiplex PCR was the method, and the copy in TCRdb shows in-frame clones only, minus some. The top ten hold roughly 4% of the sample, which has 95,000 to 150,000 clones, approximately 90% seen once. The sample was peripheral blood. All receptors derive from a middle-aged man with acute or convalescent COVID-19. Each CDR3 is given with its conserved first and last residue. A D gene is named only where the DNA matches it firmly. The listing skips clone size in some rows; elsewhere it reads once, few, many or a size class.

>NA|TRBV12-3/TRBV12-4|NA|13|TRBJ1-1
TGTGCCAGCAGTTTAACAGGTAACACTGAAGCTTTCTTT
CASSLTGNTEAFF
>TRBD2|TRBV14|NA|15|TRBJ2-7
TGTGCCAGCAGCCAAGAACCGGGGGGAGTCTACGAGCAGTACTTC
CASSQEPGGVYEQYF
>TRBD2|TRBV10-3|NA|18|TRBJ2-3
TGTGCCATCAGTCTAAAACATCGACTAGCGGGAGGCACAGATACGCAGTATTTT
CAISLKHRLAGGTDTQYF
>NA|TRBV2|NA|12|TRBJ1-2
TGTGCCAGCAGTTTACGAGCTAATGGCTACACCTTC
CASSLRANGYTF
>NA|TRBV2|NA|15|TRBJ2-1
TGTGCCAGCAGTGAAAGGGAGCTCCTCACCAATGAGCAGTTCTTC
CASSERELLTNEQFF
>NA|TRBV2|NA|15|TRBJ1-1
TGTGCCAGCAGTGAAAGGGGGGGGATGAACACTGAAGCTTTCTTT
CASSERGGMNTEAFF
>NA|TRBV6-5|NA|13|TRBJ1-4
TGTGCCACCGACAGTTTCATGAATGAAAAACTGTTTTTT
CATDSFMNEKLFF
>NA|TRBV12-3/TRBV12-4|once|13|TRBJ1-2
TGTGCCAGCAGTTCCGGATACCAGGGTGGCTACACCTTC
CASSSGYQGGYTF
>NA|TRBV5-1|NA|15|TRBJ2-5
TGCGCCAGCAGAGACTCTCTAACACGAGGGGAGACCCAGTACTTC
CASRDSLTRGETQYF
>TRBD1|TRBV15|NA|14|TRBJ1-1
TGTGCCACCAGCAGAGTAAGCGGGACAGGGAAAGCTTTCTTT
CATSRVSGTGKAFF
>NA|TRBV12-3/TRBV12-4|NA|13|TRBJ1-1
TGTGCCAGCGGGGAGGGTTTGAACACTGAAGCTTTCTTT
CASGEGLNTEAFF
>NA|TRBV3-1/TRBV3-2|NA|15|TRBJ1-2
TGTGCCAGCAGCCAAGTTATGTATCCTAACTATGGCTACACCTTC
CASSQVMYPNYGYTF
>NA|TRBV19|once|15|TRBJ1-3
TGTGCCAGTAGTATGTACAGACACTCTGGAAACACCATATATTTT
CASSMYRHSGNTIYF
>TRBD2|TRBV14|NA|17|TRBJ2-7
TGTGCCAGCAGCCAGGGGGGGAGCCTTACTCCCTCGAGCGAGCAGTACTTC
CASSQGGSLTPSSEQYF
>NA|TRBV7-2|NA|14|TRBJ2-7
TGTGCCAGCAGCTTTCATGGAGTACCCTACGAGCAGTACTTC
CASSFHGVPYEQYF
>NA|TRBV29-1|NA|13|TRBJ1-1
TGCAGCTCCTCAACCGGGGGGAACACTGAAGCTTTCTTT
CSSSTGGNTEAFF
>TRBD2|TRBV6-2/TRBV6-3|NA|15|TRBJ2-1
TGTGCCAGCAGCACCGGGACTAGCCGCTTTGATGAGCAGTTCTTC
CASSTGTSRFDEQFF
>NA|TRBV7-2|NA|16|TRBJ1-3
TGTGCCAGCAGCGCCTTTCCCAGGGATACTGGAAACACCATATATTTT
CASSAFPRDTGNTIYF
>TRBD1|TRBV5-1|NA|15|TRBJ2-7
TGCGCCAGCAGCTTGGCCGGGACAGGCCGCTACGAGCAGTACTTC
CASSLAGTGRYEQYF
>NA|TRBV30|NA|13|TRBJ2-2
TGTGCGTTTTATCGGACAAACACCGGGGAGCTGTTTTTT
CAFYRTNTGELFF